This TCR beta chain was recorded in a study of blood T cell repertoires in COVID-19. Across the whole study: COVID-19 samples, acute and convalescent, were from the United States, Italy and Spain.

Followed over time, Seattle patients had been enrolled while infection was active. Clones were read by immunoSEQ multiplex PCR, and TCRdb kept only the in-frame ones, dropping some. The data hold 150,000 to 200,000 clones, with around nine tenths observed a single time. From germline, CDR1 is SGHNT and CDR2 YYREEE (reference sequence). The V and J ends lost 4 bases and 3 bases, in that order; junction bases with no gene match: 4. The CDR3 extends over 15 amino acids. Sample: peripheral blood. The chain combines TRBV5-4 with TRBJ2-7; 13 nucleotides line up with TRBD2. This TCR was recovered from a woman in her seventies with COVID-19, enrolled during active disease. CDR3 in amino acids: CASSPGLAGSYEQYF. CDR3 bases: TGTGCCAGCAGCCCGGGACTAGCGGGGAGCTACGAGCAGTACTTC.